Below are 10 T cell receptor beta chains sequenced from a single sample in a study of technical replicates of blood from a few donors. Libraries were prepared by immunoSEQ multiplex PCR; TCRdb keeps only in-frame clonotypes and omits some of them. The sample yields tens of thousands of clones, approximately 94% seen once. The sample was T cells isolated from PBMCs. These TCRs come from a human donor in good health.

The chain recombines TRBV7-9 with TRBJ1-6; 7 bases match TRBD1. J lost 6 bases, V lost 8 bases, and 4 bases had no gene match. Germline V gene data show CDR1 as SEHNR and CDR2 as FQNEAQ (reference sequence). The CDR3 has 13 amino acids. The CDR3 sequence: CASQGVGNSPLHF. The CDR3 region has the DNA TGTGCCAGCCAGGGGGTAGGTAATTCACCCCTCCACTTT.

The chain has TRBV4-1 and TRBJ2-7, with 9 bases identical to TRBD1. This CDR3 is 17 amino acids long. CDR1 and CDR2 from the germline V gene are MGHRA and YSYEKL. V gave up 3 bases and J gave up 4 bases; unmatched junction bases: 13. CDR3 sequence reads: CASSQDIPGQGKYEQYF. The CDR3 DNA reads TGCGCCAGCAGCCAGGATATACCGGGACAGGGCAAGTACGAGCAGTACTTC.

This chain connects TRBV27 to TRBJ1-6; D not resolved. V was trimmed by 4 bases and J by 7 bases, leaving 8 bases between them. This CDR3 has 13 amino acids. Germline lookup yields CDR1 MNHEY and CDR2 SMNVEV (reference sequence). The CDR3 loop reads CASSSISNSPLHF. In nucleotides, the CDR3 is TGTGCCAGCAGTTCCATAAGCAATTCACCCCTCCACTTT.

This clone was seen only once. The rearrangement joins TRBV4-1 to TRBJ2-6, with 10 bases lining up with TRBD1. The length of the CDR3 is 20 residues. Germline CDR1 MGHRA, CDR2 YSYEKL. Trimming cost V 0 bases and J 2 bases; bases outside gene matches: 10. The CDR3 spells CASSQDGGTGVLAGANVLTF. CDR3 nucleotides: TGCGCCAGCAGCCAAGATGGCGGGACAGGGGTTTTGGCTGGGGCCAACGTCCTGACTTTC.

The CDR3 DNA follows: TGTGCCAGCAGTTACACCGGACAGGGGACAGATACGCAGTATTTT. It translates to CASSYTGQGTDTQYF. V gene TRBV6-6 combines with J gene TRBJ2-3; TRBD1 matches at 9 bases. The V and J ends lost 2 bases and 3 bases, in that order; junction bases with no gene match: 3. Germline CDR1 is MNHNY and CDR2 is SVGAGI (reference sequence). The CDR3 spans 15 residues.

The rearrangement joins TRBV7-6 to TRBJ2-7, with 7 bases that match TRBD1. The CDR3 totals 14 residues. J lost 2 bases, V lost 4 bases, and 5 bases had no gene match. The germline V gene encodes CDR1 SGHVS and CDR2 FNYEAQ. The DNA of the CDR3 is TGTGCCAGCAGCTACACCGACAGGGCCTACGAGCAGTACTTC. Its translation: CASSYTDRAYEQYF.

This clone occurred a few times. The chain combines TRBV10-1 with TRBJ1-1, with D tentatively TRBD1 (5 bases). CDR1 is WNHNN and CDR2 is SYGVQD in the germline V gene (reference sequence). The V end lost 0 bases, the J end lost 3 bases, and 8 bases lay between the germline ends. CDR3 size: 14 residues. This CDR3 is CASSESWGDTEAFF. The CDR3 DNA is TGCGCCAGCAGTGAGTCTTGGGGGGACACTGAAGCTTTCTTT.

This chain joins TRBV5-6 and TRBJ2-7; 9 bases align to TRBD1. V was clipped by 4 bases and J by 2 bases; unmatched bases: 13. Germline values: CDR1 SGHDT, CDR2 YYEEEE. There are 17 residues in the CDR3. CDR3 region: CASSPEITGGLTYEQYF. As DNA, the CDR3 is TGTGCCAGCAGCCCCGAAATAACAGGGGGCCTGACCTACGAGCAGTACTTC.

The chain employs TRBV7-2 and TRBJ1-1; D is perhaps TRBD1 (5 bases). Germline V lookup: CDR1 SGHTA, CDR2 FQGNSA. Trimming removed 2 bases from V and 4 bases from J, with 11 bases in between. The CDR3 spans 14 residues. Here the CDR3 DNA reads TGTGCCAGCAGCTTAATCCGGGACTCCACTGAAGCTTTCTTT. Encoded protein: CASSLIRDSTEAFF.

The chain is built from TRBV25-1 and TRBJ2-7; D is undetermined. Trimming cost V 4 bases and J 3 bases, with 4 bases left between them. CDR1 MGHDK and CDR2 SYGVNS come from the germline V gene. CDR3 length equals 11 residues. CDR3 sequence (DNA): TGTGCCAGCAGTGTTCACTACGAGCAGTACTTC. It translates to CASSVHYEQYF.